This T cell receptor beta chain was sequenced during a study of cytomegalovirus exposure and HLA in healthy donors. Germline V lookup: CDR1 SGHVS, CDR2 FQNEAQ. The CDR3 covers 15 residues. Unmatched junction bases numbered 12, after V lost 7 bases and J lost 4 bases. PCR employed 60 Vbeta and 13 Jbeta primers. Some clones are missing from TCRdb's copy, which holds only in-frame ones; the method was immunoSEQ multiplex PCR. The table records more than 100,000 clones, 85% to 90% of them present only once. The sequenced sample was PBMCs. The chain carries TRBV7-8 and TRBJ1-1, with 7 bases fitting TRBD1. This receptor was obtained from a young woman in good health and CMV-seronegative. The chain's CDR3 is CASTQQGQGRTEAFF. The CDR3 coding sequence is TGTGCCAGCACCCAACAGGGGCAGGGACGCACTGAAGCTTTCTTT. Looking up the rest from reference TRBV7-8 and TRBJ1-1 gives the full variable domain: GAGVSQSPRYKVAKRGQDVALRCDPISGHVSLFWYQQALGQGPEFLTYFQNEAQLDKSGLPSDRFFAERPEGSVSTLKIQRTQQEDSAVYLCASTQQGQGRTEAFFGQGTRLTVV.